A selection of T cell receptor beta chains follows, all from one sample in a study of T cells in Graves' hyperthyroidism and ophthalmopathy. TCRdb reprocessed the multiplex PCR reads via MiXCR and lists one record per CDR3 protein. The sample records 550,000 to 800,000 distinct CDR3 sequences, about 15% being singletons. The sequenced sample consisted of blood. These receptors were taken from a man between 18 and 35 years old with Graves' hyperthyroidism. The CDR3 runs from the conserved cysteine through the conserved F or W. Each record gives: D gene, V gene, clone size, J gene, CDR3 DNA, CDR3 protein. D genes are given only for firm matches. For some rows the clone size is stated as once, few or many, or as a class when expanded; others skip it.

d_call: .
v_call: TRBV6-9
clone_size: .
j_call: TRBJ1-1
cdr3_nt: TGTGCCAGCAGTTACCCATCTTTGACTGAAGCTTTCTTT
cdr3_aa: CASSYPSLTEAFF

d_call: .
v_call: TRBV12-3/TRBV12-4
clone_size: many
j_call: TRBJ1-4
cdr3_nt: TGTGCCAGCAGTTTAGAACCGGTCTACGAAAAACTGTTTTTT
cdr3_aa: CASSLEPVYEKLFF

d_call: TRBD2
v_call: TRBV6-1
clone_size: many
j_call: TRBJ2-3
cdr3_nt: TGTGCCAGCAGTCCTCATAGCGGGAGCTCAGATACGCAGTATTTT
cdr3_aa: CASSPHSGSSDTQYF

d_call: TRBD1
v_call: TRBV5-1
clone_size: many
j_call: TRBJ2-7
cdr3_nt: TGCGCCAGCAGCCGGGGGACAGGGGGCATCAACGAGCAGTACTTC
cdr3_aa: CASSRGTGGINEQYF

d_call: .
v_call: TRBV24-1
clone_size: few
j_call: TRBJ2-1
cdr3_nt: TGTGCCACCGCGGAGGGCTCCTACAATGAGCAGTTCTTC
cdr3_aa: CATAEGSYNEQFF

d_call: .
v_call: TRBV6-5
clone_size: .
j_call: TRBJ2-7
cdr3_nt: TGTGCCAGCAGTTACTCGGGGCAGTTTATCTACGAGCAGTACTTC
cdr3_aa: CASSYSGQFIYEQYF

d_call: TRBD1
v_call: TRBV6-1
clone_size: many
j_call: TRBJ2-7
cdr3_nt: TGTGCCAGCAGTTCGACAGGGGTTGGCGAGCAGTACTTC
cdr3_aa: CASSSTGVGEQYF

d_call: .
v_call: TRBV19
clone_size: many
j_call: TRBJ2-7
cdr3_nt: TGTGCCAGTAGTGTCGGGATCCTATCCCACGAGCAGTACTTC
cdr3_aa: CASSVGILSHEQYF

d_call: .
v_call: TRBV20-1
clone_size: many
j_call: TRBJ2-1
cdr3_nt: TGCAGTGCCCAAGACGGCAATGAGCAGTTCTTC
cdr3_aa: CSAQDGNEQFF

d_call: TRBD2
v_call: TRBV24-1
clone_size: .
j_call: TRBJ2-1
cdr3_nt: TGTGCCACCAGTGGTACAGCGGGAATCAATAATGAGCAGTTCTTC
cdr3_aa: CATSGTAGINNEQFF

d_call: .
v_call: TRBV12-3/TRBV12-4
clone_size: many
j_call: TRBJ2-2
cdr3_nt: TGTGCCAGCAGCTTAGGGGGCACCGGGGAGCTGTTTTTT
cdr3_aa: CASSLGGTGELFF

d_call: .
v_call: TRBV5-4
clone_size: once
j_call: TRBJ1-2
cdr3_nt: TGTGCCAGCAGCTTGGAAATGGACTATGGCTACACCTTC
cdr3_aa: CASSLEMDYGYTF

d_call: .
v_call: TRBV11-1
clone_size: many
j_call: TRBJ2-7
cdr3_nt: TGTGCCAGCAGCCAAGGGGGGGATTCCTACGAGCAGTACTTC
cdr3_aa: CASSQGGDSYEQYF

d_call: .
v_call: TRBV2
clone_size: .
j_call: TRBJ1-5
cdr3_nt: TGTGCCAGCAGGGACAGCTATAGCAATCAGCCCCAGCATTTT
cdr3_aa: CASRDSYSNQPQHF

d_call: .
v_call: TRBV6-1
clone_size: .
j_call: TRBJ2-5
cdr3_nt: TGTGCCAGCAGTTTCACCGGGACAAAAGAGACCCAGTACTTC
cdr3_aa: CASSFTGTKETQYF

d_call: .
v_call: TRBV2
clone_size: many
j_call: TRBJ1-6
cdr3_nt: TGTGCCAGCAGTGTACAGGGCTATAATTCACCCCTCCACTTT
cdr3_aa: CASSVQGYNSPLHF

d_call: TRBD1
v_call: TRBV27
clone_size: many
j_call: TRBJ2-7
cdr3_nt: TGTGCCAGCAGTAGACAGGGGGCATTCTCCTACGAGCAGTACTTC
cdr3_aa: CASSRQGAFSYEQYF

d_call: TRBD1
v_call: TRBV7-9
clone_size: .
j_call: TRBJ2-6
cdr3_nt: TGTGCCAGCAGCTTAGCGCTTGGGACAGAAATTTTTGGTGGTGGGGCCAACGTCCTGACTTTC
cdr3_aa: CASSLALGTEIFGGGANVLTF